This entry is about one T cell receptor beta chain. The antigen is unknown. The sample comes from a study of vaccination and CD4 T cells after COVID-19. Whole-study context: The convalescents comprised six males and four females, two of them Hispanic. Overlapping spike pools from SARS-CoV-2 and HCoV-NL63, HCoV-OC43 and HCoV-229E served as culture stimuli. Study-wide points: The median count of SARS-CoV-2-reactive clonotypes rose from 21 to 38, not significantly.

The Oncomine TCR Beta short-read assay generated sequence data from the DNA of cultured CD4+ T cells. TCRdb itself ran the PCR reads through MiXCR, one entry per CDR3 protein. The table lists 9,500 to 14,000 distinct CDR3 sequences, 40% to 50% of them singletons. Germline V gives CDR1 MNHEY, CDR2 SVGEGT. The CDR3 length is 19 residues. V shed 6 bases and J shed 0 bases, with 21 bases lying between them. Treatment defined: roughly 11-day PBMC culture with coronavirus spike peptide pools or control peptides (ViraFEST assay). This clonotype originated in a human donor who had recovered from COVID-19. Sequenced sample: CD4+ T cells from blood, cultured in vitro. This chain uses TRBV6-2 or TRBV6-3 with TRBJ2-6, with D perhaps matching TRBD1 (7 bases). This CDR3 reads CASRPPPSGGGSGANVLTF. CDR3 sequence (DNA): TGTGCCAGCAGGCCACCCCCTTCAGGGGGAGGCTCTGGGGCCAACGTCCTGACTTTC.